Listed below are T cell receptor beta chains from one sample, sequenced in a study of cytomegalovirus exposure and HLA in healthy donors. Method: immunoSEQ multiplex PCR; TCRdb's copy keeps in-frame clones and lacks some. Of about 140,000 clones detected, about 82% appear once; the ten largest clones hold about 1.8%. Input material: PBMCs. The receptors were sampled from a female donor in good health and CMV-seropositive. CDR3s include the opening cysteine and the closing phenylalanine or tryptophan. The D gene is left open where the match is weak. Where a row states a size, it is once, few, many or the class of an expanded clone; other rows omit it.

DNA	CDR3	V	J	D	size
TGTGCCAGCAGGGATAGCGGGAGCACAGATACGCAGTATTTT	CASRDSGSTDTQYF	TRBV2	TRBJ2-3	TRBD2	few
TGTGCCAGCAGCTTAGCGGTAGCTAATGAGCAGTTCTTC	CASSLAVANEQFF	TRBV7-2	TRBJ2-1	.	once
TGTGCCAGCAGCTTAAACAGGAACTATGGCTACACCTTC	CASSLNRNYGYTF	TRBV7-3	TRBJ1-2	.	.
TGTGCCAGCAGCCTAGCTTCCAAGAGACAGGAGAGTGTCGATCCATTTTCTGGAAACACCATATATTTT	CASSLASKRQESVDPFSGNTIYF	TRBV7-4	TRBJ1-3	.	.
TGTGCCAGCAGTTTAGCGGGCATAAACAATGAGCAGTTCTTC	CASSLAGINNEQFF	TRBV27	TRBJ2-1	.	.
TGTGCCAGCAGTGAAGGCCCCCAAGCGGGAGTCACAGATACGCAGTATTTT	CASSEGPQAGVTDTQYF	TRBV25-1	TRBJ2-3	TRBD2	.
TGCAGCGTTCTCGCAAACTCCGGGACTAGCGGGAGATACGAGCAGTACTTC	CSVLANSGTSGRYEQYF	TRBV29-1	TRBJ2-7	TRBD2	.
TGTGCCAGCACCCCCGGAGTCATTTCGAACACTGAAGCTTTCTTT	CASTPGVISNTEAFF	TRBV6-5	TRBJ1-1	.	.
TGTGCCAGTAGTGTGGGACATGCTAATGAAAAACTGTTTTTT	CASSVGHANEKLFF	TRBV19	TRBJ1-4	.	.
TGTGCCTGGAGTGAAACGGTCGGTGGCTACACCTTC	CAWSETVGGYTF	TRBV30	TRBJ1-2	.	.
TGCGCCAGCAGCTTACTAGCGAGCGTGGGGACCCAGTACTTC	CASSLLASVGTQYF	TRBV5-1	TRBJ2-5	TRBD2	.
TGTGCCAGCAGCTCCTGGGCCACGACCACCGGGGAGCTGTTTTTT	CASSSWATTTGELFF	TRBV5-4	TRBJ2-2	.	.
TGTGCCAGTAGTATTGGGGGCCGCACCTACGAGCAGTACTTC	CASSIGGRTYEQYF	TRBV19	TRBJ2-7	.	.
TGCGCCAGCACCGATAGCGGGAGGGCCGGGAATGAGCAGTTCTTC	CASTDSGRAGNEQFF	TRBV4-1	TRBJ2-1	TRBD2	few
TGTGCCAGCGGCGGAGGCCTCAACTATGGCTACACCTTC	CASGGGLNYGYTF	TRBV28	TRBJ1-2	.	.
TGTGCCAGCCGGGACATTTTCTACGAGCAGTACTTC	CASRDIFYEQYF	TRBV19	TRBJ2-7	.	.
TGTGCCTGGAGCCAAGGACTAGCGGGAGTTGATGAGCAGTACTTC	CAWSQGLAGVDEQYF	TRBV30	TRBJ2-7	TRBD2	.
TGTGCCAGCTCACCTGACCCTAGTAGGGGCTACACCTTC	CASSPDPSRGYTF	TRBV18	TRBJ1-2	.	.
TGTGCCAGCAGCTTTTTACAGGGCGATTACAATGAGCAGTTCTTC	CASSFLQGDYNEQFF	TRBV5-4	TRBJ2-1	.	.
TGTGCCAGCAGTTACGCGGGAGTAAGCACAGATACGCAGTATTTT	CASSYAGVSTDTQYF	TRBV6-5	TRBJ2-3	TRBD2	.
TGTGCCAGCAGCAGTACAGGGGATAATTCACCCCTCCACTTT	CASSSTGDNSPLHF	TRBV13	TRBJ1-6	TRBD1	.
TGTGCCAGCAGTTTGTCGGGACAGGGAGGCTATGGCTACACCTTC	CASSLSGQGGYGYTF	TRBV27	TRBJ1-2	TRBD1	.
TGTGCCAGCAGTCCATCATTCATAGCGGGGGGGACGTACAATGAGCAGTTCTTC	CASSPSFIAGGTYNEQFF	TRBV28	TRBJ2-1	TRBD2	few
TGTTCCAGCAGCCCCGGGACAGGGGGCGGAGTTGAAAAACTGTTTTTT	CSSSPGTGGGVEKLFF	TRBV7-9	TRBJ1-4	TRBD1	.
TGTGCCAGCAGCCAACGGACTAGCAGTGAGCAGTTCTTC	CASSQRTSSEQFF	TRBV7-9	TRBJ2-1	TRBD2	.
TGTGCCATCAGTGTCGACATGAACACTGAAGCTTTCTTT	CAISVDMNTEAFF	TRBV10-3	TRBJ1-1	.	.
TGTGCCAGCAGTGAATCCCCGGACAGGGGGCGCACCGAGACCCAGTACTTC	CASSESPDRGRTETQYF	TRBV6-1	TRBJ2-5	TRBD1	.
TGCGCCAGCAGCCAAGTGGCCGGGGATCCACCCCTCCACTTT	CASSQVAGDPPLHF	TRBV4-1	TRBJ1-6	.	.
TGCACCAGCAGCCAGGGGCGTTTAGGACTAGCGGAGAATGAGCAGTTCTTC	CTSSQGRLGLAENEQFF	TRBV1	TRBJ2-1	.	.
TGCGCCAGCAGGACTAGCGGGAGCACAGATACGCAGTATTTT	CASRTSGSTDTQYF	TRBV5-1	TRBJ2-3	TRBD2	.
TGTGCCAGCAGCTTAGAGGCAGGGGGGTATGGCTACACCTTC	CASSLEAGGYGYTF	TRBV7-9	TRBJ1-2	TRBD1	once
TGCGCCAGCAGCTTGGGACAGATAACCTTCTACGAGCAGTACTTC	CASSLGQITFYEQYF	TRBV5-1	TRBJ2-7	.	.
TGTGCCAGCAGTCCCCCCGGTGGGCGGGATGGGTCCAATGAGCAGTTCTTC	CASSPPGGRDGSNEQFF	TRBV2	TRBJ2-1	.	.
TGTGCCAGCAGCTTGGGCGGGATAGGGACAGATACGCAGTATTTT	CASSLGGIGTDTQYF	TRBV5-4	TRBJ2-3	.	.
TGCGCCAGCAGTGTCGGGACAGCCAACAATGAGCAGTTCTTC	CASSVGTANNEQFF	TRBV5-1	TRBJ2-1	TRBD1	.
TGTGCCAGTAGTATAGAGTTAACCGGGACAGGGGCGTACGAGCAGTACTTC	CASSIELTGTGAYEQYF	TRBV19	TRBJ2-7	TRBD1	.
TGTGCCAGCAGTGACTCGGGGGGTTCTTCCTACAATGAGCAGTTCTTC	CASSDSGGSSYNEQFF	TRBV6-4	TRBJ2-1	.	.